The entry that follows covers one TCR beta chain sequence. This sample is part of a study of blood T cell repertoires in COVID-19. About the study: Some COVID-19 samples were acute and others convalescent; all came from the United States, Italy and Spain. PBMCs, B-cell-depleted T cells, or T cells were the source of the cDNA or gDNA that made up the material.

The V gene end was trimmed by 3 bases and the J gene end by 1 base; junction bases not matched to a gene: 3. This CDR3 comprises 15 residues. Looked up from germline, CDR1 is MNHEY and CDR2 is SVGAGI. Under the authors' procedure: From reference gene primer amplification, estimates of nucleated cell counts were derived. Generated by immunoSEQ multiplex PCR, the TCRdb table keeps only in-frame clones and is missing some. V, J and clone size are taken as reported in that table, and D and trimming were inferred from the DNA itself. The sample includes roughly 150,000 clones, 84% of them seen just once. The origin of this receptor is a woman aged 45 to 65 with acute or convalescent COVID-19. The material sequenced was peripheral blood. The rearrangement joins TRBV6-5 to TRBJ1-1; 9 nucleotides line up with TRBD1. The DNA of the CDR3 is TGTGCCAGCAGTTATCCGGGACAGGGGAACACTGAAGCTTTCTTT. Translated: CASSYPGQGNTEAFF.